One TCR beta chain is described in this entry. Antigen unknown. This sample was taken from a study of cytomegalovirus exposure and HLA in healthy donors. The PCR was carried out with 60 Vbeta primers and 13 Jbeta primers. The protocol was immunoSEQ multiplex PCR, while the TCRdb copy is restricted to in-frame clones and leaves out a portion. This table holds some 130,000 clones, around 83% found once. The V gene's germline CDR1 is SGHTA and CDR2 FQGTGA. The V gene lost 3 bases and the J gene lost 0 bases, with 10 bases spanning the gap. This CDR3 contains 15 residues. Whole-study results and caveats: Segments of the TCR beta V type were, in most cases, productive about 87% or about 30% of the time in an earlier analysis.

The sequencing input was PBMCs. The TCR comes from a woman aged 25 to 39 in good health and CMV-seropositive. The chain recombines TRBV7-3 with TRBJ2-3, with TRBD2 as a possible D gene (6 bases). In DNA, the CDR3 is TGTGCCAGCAGCTTCCGGACTACTAGCACAGATACGCAGTATTTT. Translating gives CASSFRTTSTDTQYF.